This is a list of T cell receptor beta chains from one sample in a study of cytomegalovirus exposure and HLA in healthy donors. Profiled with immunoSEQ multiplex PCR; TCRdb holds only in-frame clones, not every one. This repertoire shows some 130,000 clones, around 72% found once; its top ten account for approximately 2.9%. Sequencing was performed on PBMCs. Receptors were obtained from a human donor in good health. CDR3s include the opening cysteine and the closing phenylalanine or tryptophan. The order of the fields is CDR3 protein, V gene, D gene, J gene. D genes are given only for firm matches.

CASSAWQGGYEQYF | TRBV2 | - | TRBJ2-7
CASSLQAVSSYNEQFF | TRBV4-3 | - | TRBJ2-1
CASSRAREGEQFF | TRBV5-1 | - | TRBJ2-1
CASSFGLGNGYTF | TRBV7-3 | - | TRBJ1-2
CASSYFRGGEQFF | TRBV6-5 | - | TRBJ2-1
CASRGLAGGPTDTQYF | TRBV10-2 | TRBD2 | TRBJ2-3
CASSDAGGPINEQFF | TRBV6-4 | TRBD2 | TRBJ2-1
CASSFGQGSGYTF | TRBV28 | TRBD1 | TRBJ1-2
CASSHNQGGGQPQHF | TRBV6-1 | - | TRBJ1-5
CASSVNFPGELFF | TRBV9 | - | TRBJ2-2
CASSEPQGQSETQYF | TRBV9 | - | TRBJ2-5
CASTPGLAPNEQYF | TRBV6-6 | TRBD2 | TRBJ2-7
CASRSGLTSGTSTDTQYF | TRBV5-1 | TRBD2 | TRBJ2-3
CASSLGQGLQPQHF | TRBV28 | TRBD1 | TRBJ1-5
CASSRGTSGYNEQFF | TRBV2 | TRBD2 | TRBJ2-1
CASSFLAGGSTDTQYF | TRBV11-2 | TRBD2 | TRBJ2-3
CASSLGTANQETQYF | TRBV11-1 | TRBD1 | TRBJ2-5
CASGLSGGALYGYTF | TRBV12-5 | - | TRBJ1-2
CASSQATSGGLQETQYF | TRBV4-2 | TRBD2 | TRBJ2-5
CASSIPGQGTDTQYF | TRBV19 | TRBD1 | TRBJ2-3
CASRSIQGAGGYTF | TRBV6-5 | TRBD1 | TRBJ1-2
CASSPTSGSTDTQYF | TRBV6-4 | TRBD2 | TRBJ2-3
CASSPTAGQGYEQYF | TRBV18 | TRBD1 | TRBJ2-7
CASSLETGFTEAFF | TRBV5-1 | - | TRBJ1-1
CASSFGVLYGYTF | TRBV7-9 | - | TRBJ1-2
CASSQGFKRYRTDTQYF | TRBV4-3 | - | TRBJ2-3
CASSVGAGVNTGELFF | TRBV9 | TRBD2 | TRBJ2-2
CAWSVTRWTGPTPLHF | TRBV30 | TRBD1 | TRBJ1-6
CASQGRVEYGYTF | TRBV2 | - | TRBJ1-2
CASSLGLAGGGEQYF | TRBV7-2 | TRBD2 | TRBJ2-7
CAISEPTGTVTQYF | TRBV10-3 | - | TRBJ2-5
CATGAGIHGYTF | TRBV2 | - | TRBJ1-2
CATSRGTAKETQYF | TRBV15 | TRBD1 | TRBJ2-5
CASSFRGLQETQYF | TRBV5-1 | - | TRBJ2-5
CASSPGGLPNYGYTF | TRBV19 | - | TRBJ1-2
CASSVGPSTNYGYTF | TRBV9 | - | TRBJ1-2
CASSLGGTSWYEQYF | TRBV7-8 | TRBD2 | TRBJ2-7
CATSRDPGTGNTIYF | TRBV15 | - | TRBJ1-3
CASSELAVVFF | TRBV2 | - | TRBJ2-1
CASSPARPTGPNEQFF | TRBV7-3 | TRBD1 | TRBJ2-1
CASSAGGGRETQYF | TRBV6-1 | - | TRBJ2-5
CASSEVFGTGVEKLFF | TRBV6-1 | TRBD1 | TRBJ1-4
CASSPSWGDRTSYEQYF | TRBV7-9 | - | TRBJ2-7
CASTLSTIAAYNEQFF | TRBV5-1 | - | TRBJ2-1
CASSPGQSNTEAFF | TRBV7-9 | - | TRBJ1-1
CASSPGLAGYNEQFF | TRBV5-1 | TRBD2 | TRBJ2-1
CSAGGVLTGGSFYEQYF | TRBV29-1 | TRBD2 | TRBJ2-7
CASSKDRRNTEAFF | TRBV5-4 | - | TRBJ1-1
CASRPAASGKTKTQYF | TRBV7-9 | TRBD2 | TRBJ2-5
CASSFPTSGRGPDTQYF | TRBV5-4 | TRBD2 | TRBJ2-3
CASSLDGLAPATDTQYF | TRBV7-2 | TRBD2 | TRBJ2-3
CASTTSGGRSYNEQFF | TRBV5-1 | - | TRBJ2-1
CTSSQTATGIYEQYF | TRBV4-1 | - | TRBJ2-7
CASSSTAPSYNEQFF | TRBV6-5 | - | TRBJ2-1